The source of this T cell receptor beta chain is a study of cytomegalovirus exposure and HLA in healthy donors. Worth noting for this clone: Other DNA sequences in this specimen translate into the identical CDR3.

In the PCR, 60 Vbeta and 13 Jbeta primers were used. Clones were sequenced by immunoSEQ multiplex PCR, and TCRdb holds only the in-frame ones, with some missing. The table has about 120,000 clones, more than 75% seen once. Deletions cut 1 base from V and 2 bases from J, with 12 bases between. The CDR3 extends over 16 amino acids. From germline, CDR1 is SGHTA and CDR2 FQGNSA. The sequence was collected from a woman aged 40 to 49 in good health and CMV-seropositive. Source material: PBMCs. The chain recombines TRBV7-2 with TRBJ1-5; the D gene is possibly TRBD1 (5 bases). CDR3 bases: TGTGCCAGCAGCTTAGGGGGCGGGGGTGGCAATCAGCCCCAGCATTTT. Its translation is CASSLGGGGGNQPQHF.